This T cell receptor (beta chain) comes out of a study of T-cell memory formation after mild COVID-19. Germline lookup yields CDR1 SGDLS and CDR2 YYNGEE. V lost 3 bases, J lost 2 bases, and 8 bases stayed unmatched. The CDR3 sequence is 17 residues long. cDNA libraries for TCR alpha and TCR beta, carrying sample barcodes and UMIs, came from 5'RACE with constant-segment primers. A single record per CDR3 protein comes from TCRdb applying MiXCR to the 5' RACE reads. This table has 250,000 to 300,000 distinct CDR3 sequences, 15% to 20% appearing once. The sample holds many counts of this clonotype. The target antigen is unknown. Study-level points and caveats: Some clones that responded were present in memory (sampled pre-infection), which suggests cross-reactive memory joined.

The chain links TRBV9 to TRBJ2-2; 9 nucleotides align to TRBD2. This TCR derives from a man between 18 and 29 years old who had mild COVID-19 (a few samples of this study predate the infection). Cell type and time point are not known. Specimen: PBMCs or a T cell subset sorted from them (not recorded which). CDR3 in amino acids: CASSDVAGAFNTGELFF. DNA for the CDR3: TGTGCCAGCAGCGACGTAGCGGGGGCCTTCAACACCGGGGAGCTGTTTTTT. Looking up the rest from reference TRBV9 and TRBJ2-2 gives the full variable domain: DSGVTQTPKHLITATGQRVTLRCSPRSGDLSVYWYQQSLDQGLQFLIQYYNGEERAKGNILERFSAQQFPDLHSELNLSSLELGDSALYFCASSDVAGAFNTGELFFGEGSRLTVL.